This TCR beta chain was sequenced in a study of T cells in Graves' hyperthyroidism and ophthalmopathy. The V end was cut by 6 bases, the J end by 8 bases, with 19 bases between. There are 14 residues in the CDR3. Study-wide findings and caveats: Clonotypes that were expanded in thyroid above 0.001 mostly appeared in blood too.

The study excluded patients with uncontrolled infection, other autoimmune disease, pregnancy or lactation. Every diagnosis used clinical symptoms, serum thyroxine and TRAb, thyroid ultrasound and orbital computed tomography. A note on this clonotype: Its antigen is not identified.

From RNA transcripts, TCR beta CDR3 regions were amplified. TCR CDR3 underwent first-round RT-PCR with the HTBI primer set. TCRdb re-derived calls from the multiplex PCR reads in MiXCR, one entry per CDR3 protein. Among roughly 560,000 distinct CDR3 sequences listed, roughly 14% were seen once. The chain recombines TRBV12-3 or TRBV12-4 with TRBJ1-2; no clear D gene. The TCR was taken from a woman aged 40 to 49 with Graves' ophthalmopathy. The sample comprised blood. The CDR3 DNA is TGTGCCAGCAGCCAGCCGCCTATAATTGGGGGCTACACCTTC. It translates to CASSQPPIIGGYTF.